The sequence of this T cell receptor (beta chain) was determined in a study of gammadelta T cells during hepatitis C antiviral therapy. TRG and TRD CDR3 amplicons were made using 25-30 PCR cycles. mRNA extracted from sorted cells was used for cDNA synthesis. Using its own MiXCR run on the reads, TCRdb lists one record per CDR3 protein. The listing contains a couple of distinct CDR3 sequences. The sequenced material came from gamma-delta T cells from peripheral blood. The receptor source for this set is a human donor with chronic hepatitis C virus infection, or a healthy control (not recorded which). This table probably holds off-target reads from a library built for another chain.

This chain joins TRBV30 and TRBJ1-1, with TRBD1 matching 11 bases. Looked up from germline, CDR1 is GTSNPN and CDR2 is SVGIG (reference sequence). The CDR3 is made up of 14 amino acids. V was pared by 5 bases and J by 5 bases, with 7 bases of the junction left unmatched. The CDR3 DNA sequence: TGTGCCTGGGTGCCGGGGACAGGGGGGACTGAAGCTTTCTTT. This codes for CAWVPGTGGTEAFF.